The 30 T cell receptor beta chains listed next were all sequenced from one sample in a study of T cells in Graves' hyperthyroidism and ophthalmopathy (dated 2019 in TCRdb). The library relied on multiplex PCR. This sample was sequenced with an Illumina HiSeq 2000. TCR beta CDR3 regions were amplified from RNA transcripts. A first-round RT-PCR of the TCR CDR3 used the HTBI primer set with the Qiagen OneStep RT-PCR kit. The public reads were run again by TCRdb, first through fastp at Q25 and then through MiXCR, and only productive beta chains were kept. Rows with one shared CDR3 protein collapse into an entry with the most common genes and DNA. Here the sample has around 300,000 distinct CDR3 sequences; 13% occur a single time. 7.8% of the sample is in the top ten clones. Sequencing was carried out using blood. These receptors came from a woman aged 25 to 39 with Graves' hyperthyroidism that later progressed to Graves' ophthalmopathy.

Ten or more counts support this clonotype. Compared with germline, one end of the junction differs, possibly owing to a read error. This chain joins TRBV27 and TRBJ2-7, with D possibly TRBD2 on 6 matching bases. Germline CDR1 and CDR2: MNHEY and SMNVEV (reference sequence). CDR3 length: 14 amino acids. The CDR3 sequence is CASSLSFAGPEQYF. In nucleotides, the CDR3 is TGTGCCAGCAGCTTATCGTTTGCGGGACCCGAGCAGTACTTC.

This clonotype was found many times. J is TRBJ2-3 and V is TRBV11-3, with D uncertain. The CDR3 spans 13 residues. The V gene's germline CDR1 is SGHNT and CDR2 YENEEA. Trimming stripped 4 bases from V and 2 bases from J, with 7 bases between. CDR3 in DNA: TGTGCCAGCAGCTCTATACCCACAGATACGCAGTATTTT. Protein product: CASSSIPTDTQYF.

This clonotype was observed at least ten times. The chain joins TRBV12-3 or TRBV12-4 to TRBJ1-4; 7 bases align to TRBD1. This CDR3 region has 14 residues. V was clipped by 3 bases and J by 7 bases; unmatched bases: 5. The CDR3 is CASSFTGAGEKLFF. In DNA, the CDR3 is TGTGCCAGCAGTTTCACAGGGGCTGGTGAAAAACTGTTTTTT.

Remarks on this clonotype: Since a much larger clone is just one base distant, this may be a read error. The chain recombines TRBV11-1 with TRBJ1-5; no firm D call. The germline CDR1 and CDR2 sequences are SGHAT and FQDESV (reference sequence). V was trimmed by 11 bases and J by 1 base, leaving 18 bases between them. CDR3 length: 15 amino acids. CDR3 region: CAGTPRPSSNQPQHF. DNA for the CDR3: TGTGCCGGTACCCCGCGGCCCTCCAGCAATCAGCCCCAGCATTTT.

The J gene is TRBJ2-6, the V gene TRBV27; D unclear. Per the germline V gene, CDR1 is MNHEY and CDR2 is SMNVEV (reference sequence). V gave up 5 bases and J gave up 2 bases, with 7 bases separating them. CDR3 length: 14 residues. The CDR3 nucleotides read TGTGCCAGCAGTCTCGGGCCTGGGGCCAACGTCCTGACTTTC. This translates into CASSLGPGANVLTF.

The chain carries TRBV7-8 and TRBJ2-7; 9 nucleotides align to TRBD1. This CDR3 is built from 16 residues. Germline CDR1 reads SGHVS; CDR2 reads FQNEAQ. J was trimmed by 0 bases and V by 3 bases; bases with no gene match: 6. CDR3 sequence (DNA): TGTGCCAGCAGCTTGACAGGGGGTATAGGCTCCTACGAGCAGTACTTC. Amino acid sequence: CASSLTGGIGSYEQYF.

This clonotype was seen ten or more times. The rearrangement joins TRBV13 to TRBJ2-1; 10 nucleotides line up with TRBD2. The V gene end was trimmed by 3 bases and the J gene end by 3 bases; junction bases not matched to a gene: 17. The CDR3 runs to 20 residues. CDR1 and CDR2 (germline): PRHDT, FYEKMQ (reference sequence). CDR3 in amino acids: CASSLGAGTSVIVGYNEQFF. The CDR3 DNA reads as TGTGCCAGCAGCTTGGGGGCCGGGACTAGCGTAATAGTGGGCTACAATGAGCAGTTCTTC. Drawing the rest from reference TRBV13 and TRBJ2-1, the complete variable domain is AAGVIQSPRHLIKEKRETATLKCYPIPRHDTVYWYQQGPGQDPQFLISFYEKMQSDKGSIPDRFSAQQFSDYHSELNMSSLELGDSALYFCASSLGAGTSVIVGYNEQFFGPGTRLTVL.

This clonotype was observed at least ten times. The chain uses TRBV11-1 and TRBJ2-1; weak D call: TRBD2 (5 bases). Per germline, CDR1 SGHAT and CDR2 FQDESV (reference sequence). Between the trimmed V and J ends, which lost 1 base and 9 bases, there was a span of 19 bases. The CDR3 spans 16 residues. CDR3 residues: CASSLGLVTRGREQFF. As DNA, the CDR3 is TGTGCCAGCAGCTTAGGTCTTGTAACAAGAGGGCGTGAGCAGTTCTTC.

In this sample, this clonotype turned up many times. The gene calls are TRBV27 and TRBJ2-7, with TRBD2 as a possible D gene (5 bases). V lost 6 bases and J lost 2, with 14 bases in between. The CDR3 sequence is 14 residues long. In germline, CDR1 is MNHEY, CDR2 SMNVEV (reference sequence). This CDR3 reads CASSHDGAAYEQYF. The CDR3 DNA reads TGTGCCAGCAGCCACGACGGAGCGGCCTACGAGCAGTACTTC.

This clonotype appeared many times. J is TRBJ2-7 and V is TRBV28; tentatively, D is TRBD1 (7 bases). The V end lost 3 bases, the J end lost 1 base, and 16 bases lay between the germline ends. CDR3 length: 16 residues. Germline CDR1 reads MDHEN; CDR2 reads SYDVKM. CDR3: CASSFSLADRSYEQYF. The CDR3 nucleotides are TGTGCCAGCAGTTTTTCCTTAGCGGACAGGTCCTACGAGCAGTACTTC.

The V gene is TRBV24-1, the J gene TRBJ2-1, with 11 bases fitting TRBD2. Trimming removed 3 bases from V and 8 bases from J; junction bases left unmatched: 8. CDR1 and CDR2 (germline): KGHDR, SFDVKD. The CDR3 covers 16 residues. CDR3 amino acids: CATSDKGTSGRHEQFF. Here the CDR3 DNA reads TGTGCCACCAGTGATAAGGGTACTAGCGGGAGACATGAGCAGTTCTTC.

This clonotype showed up many times. The chain links TRBV12-3 or TRBV12-4 to TRBJ1-2; 9 bases agree with TRBD1. The V segment lost 7 bases and the J segment 4 bases; nucleotides outside the gene matches: 7. This CDR3 comprises 14 residues. CDR3: CASTHGDRVYGYTF. CDR3 DNA: TGTGCCAGCACCCACGGGGACAGGGTCTATGGCTACACCTTC.

Points on this clonotype: No DNA is shown, since the ends of the CDR3 on it are uncertain; the CDR3 is the one TCRdb lists. The V call is TRBV20-1, the J call TRBJ1-4; TRBD1, as called in the table, went unchecked against the DNA. The germline CDR1 and CDR2 sequences are DFQATT and SNEGSKA (reference sequence). The CDR3 extends over 15 residues, inclusive of both ends. The CDR3 sequence is CSARDWARGNEKLLF.

The chain is built from TRBV18 and TRBJ2-2, with a possible D match to TRBD1 (5 bases). Trimming took off 1 base at V and 6 bases at J, with 18 bases between the two ends. Germline V lookup: CDR1 KGHSH, CDR2 LQKENI. This CDR3 has 17 residues. The CDR3 region is CASSPQGIRGEAGELFF. DNA of the CDR3: TGTGCCAGCTCACCACAGGGGATACGTGGAGAGGCCGGGGAGCTGTTTTTT.

This clonotype was counted ten times or more. This chain uses TRBV20-1 with TRBJ2-2, with D perhaps TRBD2 (5 bases). Trimming shortened V by 0 bases and J by 5 bases, and 13 bases separated the two germline ends. Germline CDR1 reads DFQATT; CDR2 reads SNEGSKA (reference sequence). This CDR3 has 15 residues. The CDR3 loop reads CSARDFRTPTGELFF. The CDR3 nucleotides read TGCAGTGCTAGAGATTTTAGGACTCCTACCGGGGAGCTGTTTTTT.

There are many counts of this clonotype. The gene calls are TRBV14 and TRBJ1-4; maybe TRBD1 (6 bases). The germline V and J ends were trimmed by 3 bases and 3 bases, with 17 bases remaining between them. Germline V gene data show CDR1 as SGHDN and CDR2 as FVKESK. The CDR3 spans 17 residues. CDR3 bases: TGTGCCAGCAGCCAGTCCTTATTCGGGGGCCCTAATGAAAAACTGTTTTTT. It is translated as CASSQSLFGGPNEKLFF.

This clonotype was picked up many times. The rearrangement joins TRBV5-1 to TRBJ1-1; a weak D match, TRBD1 (6 bases). V was trimmed by 4 bases and J by 4 bases, leaving 17 bases between them. Germline-derived CDR1 and CDR2 are SGHRS and YFSETQ. The CDR3 sequence is 15 residues long. The chain's CDR3 is CASSPDGGSVTEAFF. The CDR3 bases are TGCGCCAGCAGCCCCGACGGGGGCTCTGTCACTGAAGCTTTCTTT.

This clonotype was recorded many times. J is TRBJ1-1 and V is TRBV6-1; no clear D. V was cut by 0 bases and J by 5 bases, with 4 bases left in between. The CDR3 consists of 12 residues. Germline V gene lookup returns CDR1 MNHNS and CDR2 SASEGT. The CDR3 DNA is TGTGCCAGCAGTGAAGCGGGGACTGAAGCTTTCTTT. It is translated as CASSEAGTEAFF.

The V and J genes are TRBV6-4 and TRBJ2-3; 10 bases align to TRBD2. This CDR3 has 15 amino acids. V shed 5 bases, J shed 1 base, and the junction held 3 bases outside the gene matches. CDR1 MRHNA and CDR2 SNTAGT come from the germline V gene. The CDR3 nucleotides read TGTGCCAGCAGTCAAGGACTAGCGGGCACAGATACGCAGTATTTT. Amino acids: CASSQGLAGTDTQYF.

The chain links TRBV4-1 to TRBJ2-1; D perhaps matches TRBD2 (5 bases). V lost 4 bases, J lost 2 bases, and 18 bases lay in between. CDR3 length equals 17 residues. CDR1 and CDR2 (germline): MGHRA, YSYEKL. As DNA, the CDR3 is TGCGCCAGCAGCCCCAAACCCCCCCCGGGAACCTACAATGAGCAGTTCTTC. Its translation: CASSPKPPPGTYNEQFF.

This chain joins TRBV9 and TRBJ2-1; D perhaps matches TRBD1 (5 bases). Germline CDR1 and CDR2: SGDLS and YYNGEE. Deletions cut 4 bases from V and 8 bases from J, with 10 bases between. The CDR3 is 12 amino acids. CDR3 DNA sequence: TGTGCCAGCAGCATAAGGGGTGATGAGCAGTTCTTC. This codes for CASSIRGDEQFF.

This clonotype was recorded at least ten times. The rearrangement links TRBV27 to TRBJ1-6; 9 bases agree with TRBD1. Germline loops: CDR1 MNHEY, CDR2 SMNVEV (reference sequence). J was trimmed by 9 bases and V by 6 bases; bases with no gene match: 6. This CDR3 region has 14 residues. The CDR3: CASRDGQGRSPLHF. The CDR3 coding sequence is TGTGCCAGCAGAGACGGACAGGGGCGTTCACCCCTCCACTTT.

This clonotype was detected many times. The rearrangement uses TRBV5-1 and TRBJ1-1; possibly TRBD1 for D (5 bases). V lost 4 bases, J lost 1 base, and 14 bases lay in between. The CDR3 has 15 amino acids. Germline CDR1 reads SGHRS; CDR2 reads YFSETQ. This CDR3 reads CASSVNSRANTEAFF. In DNA form, the CDR3 reads TGCGCCAGCAGCGTAAATAGCAGGGCGAACACTGAAGCTTTCTTT.

This clonotype was detected ten times or more. The rearrangement uses TRBV29-1 and TRBJ2-7; 9 positions agree with TRBD1. In germline, CDR1 is SQVTM, CDR2 ANQGSEA. The CDR3 is 15 amino acids. After removal of 4 bases from V and 2 bases from J, the junction contained 9 bases not matched to a gene. The CDR3 loop reads CSVVWSDRGAYEQYF. For the CDR3, the DNA is TGCAGCGTTGTGTGGTCGGACAGGGGCGCCTACGAGCAGTACTTC.

This clonotype was detected a few times. CDR3 DNA: TGTGCCAGCAGTAAGACAGGGGGCATAGACGAAAAACTGTTTTTT. Protein product: CASSKTGGIDEKLFF. V is TRBV6-1 and J is TRBJ1-4; 10 nucleotides align to TRBD1. CDR3 length: 15 residues. Germline V lookup: CDR1 MNHNS, CDR2 SASEGT. Germline trimming cut 5 bases from V and 8 bases from J; bases unmatched to any gene: 8.

This clonotype was detected many times. The V and J genes are TRBV7-8 and TRBJ1-1; D call uncertain. Trimming removed 3 bases from V and 4 bases from J, with 15 bases in between. The germline gives CDR1 SGHVS, CDR2 FQNEAQ. The CDR3 runs to 15 residues. Here the CDR3 reads CASSFRRAGGTEAFF. The CDR3 nucleotides read TGTGCCAGCAGCTTCCGTAGAGCCGGAGGCACTGAAGCTTTCTTT.

This clonotype was counted many times. The V gene is TRBV7-4, the J gene TRBJ2-7, with D perhaps TRBD1 (6 bases). CDR3 length: 17 amino acids. Trimming removed 1 base at V and 5 bases at J, with 21 bases between. Per the germline V gene, CDR1 is SGHVT and CDR2 is SQSDAQ. As DNA, the CDR3 is TGTGCCAGCAGCTTAGGGAACAGGGTTAGATGCCCGGACGAGCAGTACTTC. Translating it yields CASSLGNRVRCPDEQYF.

This clonotype was observed at least ten times. V and J are TRBV11-2 and TRBJ2-2; D uncertain. The ends were cut back, 5 bases at V and 2 bases at J, with 6 bases in the middle. The germline CDR1 and CDR2 sequences are SGHAT and FQNNGV. The CDR3 is 13 residues long. CDR3 amino acids: CASSLVNTGELFF. The CDR3 coding sequence is TGTGCCAGCAGCCTAGTCAACACCGGGGAGCTGTTTTTT.

There are many counts of this clonotype. CDR3 DNA: TGTGCCAGCATGAACCGGGACGGGGAATACGAGCAGTACTTC. Its protein product is CASMNRDGEYEQYF. The chain links TRBV6-2 or TRBV6-3 to TRBJ2-7; either TRBD1 or TRBD2 may fit D (5 bases each). The CDR3 is 14 residues long. V was pared by 7 bases and J by 4 bases, with 17 bases between. The germline CDR1 and CDR2 sequences are MNHEY and SVGEGT.

This clonotype was recorded many times. The chain couples TRBV9 to TRBJ2-2; D not certain. Germline-derived CDR1 and CDR2 are SGDLS and YYNGEE. The CDR3 extends over 13 amino acids. V lost 2 bases and J 7 bases, leaving 9 bases between the germline ends. The CDR3 loop is CASSVGRHGELFF. The CDR3 DNA reads as TGTGCCAGCAGCGTGGGTCGGCACGGGGAGCTGTTTTTT.